This T cell receptor beta chain comes out of a study of blood T cell repertoires in COVID-19. Generated by immunoSEQ multiplex PCR, the TCRdb table keeps only in-frame clones and is missing some. The repertoire consists of roughly 43,000 clones, with about 88% occurring once and the leading ten covering around 13%. The material sequenced was peripheral blood. The TCR originated in a woman aged 70-85 years in a cohort sampled during active COVID-19.

The CDR3 sequence is CASSLGGIGTGELFF. The CDR3 region has the DNA TGTGCCAGCAGCTTGGGCGGAATCGGAACCGGGGAGCTGTTTTTT. V gene TRBV5-4 combines with J gene TRBJ2-2, with D unclear. The CDR3 runs to 15 residues. V lost 0 bases and J 5 bases, leaving 11 bases between the germline ends. The germline V gene has CDR1 SGHNT and CDR2 YYREEE (reference sequence).